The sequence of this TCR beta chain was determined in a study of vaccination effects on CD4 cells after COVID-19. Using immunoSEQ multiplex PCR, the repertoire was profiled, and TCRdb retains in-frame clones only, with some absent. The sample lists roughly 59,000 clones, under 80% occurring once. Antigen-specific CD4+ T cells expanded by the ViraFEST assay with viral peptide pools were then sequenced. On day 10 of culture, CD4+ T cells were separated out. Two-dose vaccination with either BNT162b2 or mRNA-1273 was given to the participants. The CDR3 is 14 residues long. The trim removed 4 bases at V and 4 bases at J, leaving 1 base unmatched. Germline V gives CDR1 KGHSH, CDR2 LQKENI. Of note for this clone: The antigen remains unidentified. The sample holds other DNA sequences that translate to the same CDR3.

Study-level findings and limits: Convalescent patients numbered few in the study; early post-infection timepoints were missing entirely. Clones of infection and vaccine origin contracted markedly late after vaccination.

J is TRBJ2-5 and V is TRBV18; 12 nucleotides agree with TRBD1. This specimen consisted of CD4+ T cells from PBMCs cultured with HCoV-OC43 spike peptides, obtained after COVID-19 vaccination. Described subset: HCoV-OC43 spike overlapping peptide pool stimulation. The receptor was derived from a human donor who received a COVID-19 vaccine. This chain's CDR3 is CASSRGQGAETQYF. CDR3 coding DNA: TGTGCCAGCTCACGGGGACAGGGGGCAGAGACCCAGTACTTC. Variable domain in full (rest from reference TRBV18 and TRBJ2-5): NAGVMQNPRHLVRRRGQEARLRCSPMKGHSHVYWYRQLPEEGLKFMVYLQKENIIDESGMPKERFSAEFPKEGPSILRIQQVVRGDSAAYFCASSRGQGAETQYFGPGTRLLVL.